The next 3 T cell receptor beta chains were all read from a single sample in a study of graft-versus-host responses after intestinal transplantation. Using immunoSEQ multiplex PCR, the repertoire was profiled, and TCRdb retains in-frame clones only, with some absent. The table has around 92,000 clones, roughly 83% seen once; the top ten hold approximately 1.5%. The starting material was PBMCs, obtained 255 days after intestinal transplant. The source of these receptors is a human patient who received an intestinal transplant, so some T cells may come from the graft donor.

Written as DNA, the CDR3 is TGTGCCAGCAGCCAAGATAGCGGGGGGGGCGCCACCGGGGAGCTGTTTTTT. Its protein product is CASSQDSGGGATGELFF. V is TRBV4-2 and J is TRBJ2-2; the match to TRBD2 covers 11 bases. The CDR3 is 17 residues long. J was trimmed by 4 bases and V by 0 bases; bases with no gene match: 4. Germline CDR1 LGHNA, CDR2 YNFKEQ.

This rearrangement joins TRBV27 to TRBJ1-2; 12 nucleotides match TRBD1. V shed 4 bases and J 6 bases; nucleotides not matched to a gene: 3. Germline V gives CDR1 MNHEY, CDR2 SMNVEV (reference sequence). The CDR3 is 14 amino acids. Written as DNA, the CDR3 is TGTGCCAGCAGTTGGGACAGGGGGCGAAATGGCTACACCTTC. Its protein product is CASSWDRGRNGYTF.

The chain uses TRBV5-6 and TRBJ1-6; 7 nucleotides align to TRBD1. Germline assignment: CDR1 SGHDT and CDR2 YYEEEE. With 0 bases clipped from V and 8 bases from J, the junction kept 11 bases outside the gene matches. CDR3 length: 17 residues. The CDR3, as DNA: TGTGCCAGCAGCTTGGAGGGGCGACAGGGTGGTTATTCACCCCTCCACTTT. Translating it yields CASSLEGRQGGYSPLHF.